The 21 T cell receptor beta chains presented below share a single source sample, sequenced in a study of T cell repertoires in cytomegalovirus infection. TCRdb fed the reads into MiXCR, producing one record per CDR3 protein. Of some 300,000 distinct CDR3 sequences in the sample, roughly 16% were seen once. The material sequenced was PBMCs. Every receptor here comes from a human donor in good health (CMV status not recorded). Some clones in this sample may be carry-over from other donors' samples.

The gene calls are TRBV6-5 and TRBJ2-2, with 9 nucleotides matching TRBD1. Trimming at V came to 6 bases and at J to 7 bases, leaving 3 bases not matched to a gene. The CDR3 extends over 13 amino acids. The germline CDR1 and CDR2 sequences are MNHEY and SVGAGI. The CDR3 bases are TGTGCCAGCAGACAGGGGGCGGGCGGGGAGCTGTTTTTT. Amino acids: CASRQGAGGELFF.

A few counts support this clonotype. This CDR3 is CASSLLSDSNTGELFF. The CDR3 nucleotides are TGTGCCAGCAGCCTTTTGTCGGATTCGAACACCGGGGAGCTGTTTTTT. The J gene is TRBJ2-2, the V gene TRBV4-2, with unresolved D. This CDR3 has 16 amino acids. V lost 4 bases and J 0 bases, leaving 12 bases between the germline ends. Looked up from germline, CDR1 is LGHNA and CDR2 is YNFKEQ.

This clonotype was counted only a few times. The chain combines TRBV7-2 with TRBJ1-1, with 7 positions matching TRBD1. J lost 0 bases, V lost 5 bases, and 9 bases had no gene match. Germline CDR1 reads SGHTA; CDR2 reads FQGNSA. The CDR3 has 16 residues. CDR3 amino acids: CASSRQGRSLNTEAFF. In DNA form, the CDR3 reads TGTGCCAGCAGCCGACAGGGTCGGTCTTTGAACACTGAAGCTTTCTTT. The whole variable domain, filled in from reference TRBV7-2 and TRBJ1-1, reads GAGVSQSPSNKVTEKGKDVELRCDPISGHTALYWYRQSLGQGLEFLIYFQGNSAPDKSGLPSDRFSAERTGGSVSTLTIQRTQQEDSAVYLCASSRQGRSLNTEAFFGQGTRLTVV.

This clonotype was seen more than once but under ten times. The rearrangement joins TRBV12-3 or TRBV12-4 to TRBJ2-1; 7 bases are shared with TRBD1. The length of the CDR3 is 13 residues. V shed 5 bases and J 9 bases; nucleotides not matched to a gene: 7. The CDR3 DNA follows: TGTGCCAGCAGTGCCGAGGGGGCAGGTGAGCAGTTCTTC. Translated: CASSAEGAGEQFF.

This clonotype was picked up a small number of times. J is TRBJ1-1 and V is TRBV10-3; D remains unclear. Germline CDR1 and CDR2: ENHRY and SYGVKD. The CDR3 has 16 residues. Trimming shortened V by 0 bases and J by 3 bases, and 14 bases separated the two germline ends. The CDR3 is CAISESTVGMYTEAFF. The CDR3 DNA sequence: TGTGCCATCAGTGAGTCAACAGTAGGCATGTACACTGAAGCTTTCTTT.

This clonotype appeared a few times. V usage is TRBV29-1 and J usage is TRBJ2-1; D call uncertain. The V gene lost 3 bases and the J gene lost 10 bases, with 7 bases spanning the gap. The CDR3 is made up of 10 amino acids. CDR1 is SQVTM and CDR2 is ANQGSEA in the germline V gene. The CDR3 DNA is TGCAGCGTTGACCTGGGGGAGCAGTTCTTC. It yields the protein CSVDLGEQFF.

The chain is built from TRBV28 and TRBJ1-5; D not resolved. Per germline, CDR1 MDHEN and CDR2 SYDVKM. CDR3 size: 14 residues. V shed 2 bases and J shed 7 bases, with 12 bases lying between them. The chain's CDR3 is CASSLGQLGQPQHF. The CDR3 DNA sequence: TGTGCCAGCAGTTTAGGGCAATTAGGACAGCCCCAGCATTTT.

The sample holds many counts of this clonotype. The gene calls are TRBV4-1 and TRBJ1-2; D is undetermined. Looked up from germline, CDR1 is MGHRA and CDR2 is YSYEKL. V lost 2 bases and J 0 bases, leaving 4 bases between the germline ends. This CDR3 has 13 residues. The CDR3 loop is CASSQTTNYGYTF. Here the CDR3 DNA reads TGCGCCAGCAGCCAAACGACTAACTATGGCTACACCTTC.

This clonotype was seen at least ten times. The chain carries TRBV7-2 and TRBJ1-1; D is unclear. Trimming left V 5 bases short and J 0 bases short, with 7 bases between. Per the germline V gene, CDR1 is SGHTA and CDR2 is FQGNSA. The CDR3 totals 13 residues. CDR3 nucleotide sequence: TGTGCCAGCAGCGATCACATGAACACTGAAGCTTTCTTT. It specifies CASSDHMNTEAFF.

This clonotype occurred many times. The V and J genes are TRBV11-1 and TRBJ2-5; D not resolved. V was pared by 2 bases and J by 2 bases, with 6 bases between. The germline gives CDR1 SGHAT, CDR2 FQDESV (reference sequence). CDR3 length: 13 amino acids. CDR3 DNA sequence: TGTGCCAGCAGCTTACGGTTTCAAGAGACCCAGTACTTC. Translating it yields CASSLRFQETQYF.

The V and J genes are TRBV3-1 and TRBJ2-1; TRBD1 agrees at 8 bases. The ends lost 1 base at V and 10 bases at J; junction bases unmatched: 12. In germline, CDR1 is LGHDT, CDR2 YNNKEL (reference sequence). The CDR3 is 16 amino acids. The DNA of the CDR3 is TGTGCCAGCAGCCAAGTTCCAGGACAGGGAAGGTACGAGCAGTTCTTC. Translating it yields CASSQVPGQGRYEQFF.

In its sample, this clonotype was seen many times. The chain is built from TRBV28 and TRBJ1-6, with TRBD1 as a possible D gene (5 bases). Germline CDR1 reads MDHEN; CDR2 reads SYDVKM. The CDR3 has 14 residues. Between the trimmed V and J ends, which lost 6 bases and 9 bases, there was a span of 15 bases. CDR3 in amino acids: CASRIGAGFSPLHF. In DNA, the CDR3 is TGTGCCAGCAGAATAGGGGCAGGGTTTTCACCCCTCCACTTT.

This clonotype was seen repeatedly, ten times or more. The chain has TRBV7-2 and TRBJ2-4; the D is unclear. V lost 1 base to trimming and J lost 12 bases, with 13 bases between them. Germline V CDR1 and CDR2: SGHTA, FQGNSA. This CDR3 spans 13 amino acids. CDR3 residues: CASSLGGSRSQYF. CDR3 bases: TGTGCCAGCAGCTTAGGTGGGTCGCGGTCTCAGTACTTC.

This clonotype came up a few times. The V and J genes are TRBV7-9 and TRBJ2-7; D might be TRBD2 (6 bases). In germline, CDR1 is SEHNR, CDR2 FQNEAQ (reference sequence). V lost 5 bases, J lost 3 bases, and 17 bases lay in between. The CDR3 extends over 15 amino acids. The CDR3 protein is CASSPDLGGFYEQYF. CDR3 DNA: TGTGCCAGCAGCCCGGACCTGGGGGGTTTCTACGAGCAGTACTTC.

This clonotype was counted a few times. The chain couples TRBV5-5 to TRBJ2-3; 7 nucleotides match TRBD2. CDR1 SGHKS and CDR2 YYEKEE come from the germline V gene (reference sequence). Unmatched junction bases numbered 7, after V lost 1 base and J lost 2 bases. The CDR3 has 16 residues. The CDR3 reads CASSLQRGGNTDTQYF. The DNA of the CDR3 is TGTGCCAGCAGCTTGCAGCGCGGGGGAAACACAGATACGCAGTATTTT.

This clonotype has a handful of counts. The chain employs TRBV7-9 and TRBJ2-5, with TRBD2 as a possible D gene (5 bases). Per the germline V gene, CDR1 is SEHNR and CDR2 is FQNEAQ (reference sequence). The CDR3 spans 15 residues. V shed 2 bases and J shed 2 bases, with 12 bases lying between them. CDR3 loop: CASSLLGIGQETQYF. CDR3 in DNA: TGTGCCAGCAGCTTACTCGGGATTGGGCAAGAGACCCAGTACTTC.

The rearrangement uses TRBV6-1 and TRBJ2-4; possibly TRBD2 for D (9 bases). The CDR3 has 16 residues. Trimming left V 5 bases short and J 7 bases short, with 21 bases between. Germline CDR1 and CDR2: MNHNS and SASEGT. The CDR3 DNA reads TGTGCCAGCAGTACTCAGGGGGCGGGAGGGGGTAACATTCAGTACTTC. It is translated as CASSTQGAGGGNIQYF.

This clonotype was observed a few times. This chain connects TRBV4-1 to TRBJ2-3; 9 bases agree with TRBD2. The CDR3 sequence is 16 residues long. The ends lost 2 bases at V and 6 bases at J; junction bases unmatched: 9. CDR1 MGHRA and CDR2 YSYEKL come from the germline V gene. The CDR3 DNA sequence: TGCGCCAGCAGCCAAAATCCAGCGGGGGGAGGGGATACGCAGTATTTT. This translates into CASSQNPAGGGDTQYF.

This clonotype turned up a few times. The V and J genes are TRBV19 and TRBJ2-2; D tentatively reads TRBD1 or TRBD2 (6 bases each). From germline, CDR1 is LNHDA and CDR2 SQIVND (reference sequence). The length of the CDR3 is 16 residues. The germline V and J ends were trimmed by 3 bases and 2 bases, with 13 bases remaining between them. The CDR3 spells CASSIWGAPNTGELFF. The CDR3 nucleotides are TGTGCCAGTAGTATTTGGGGGGCACCTAACACCGGGGAGCTGTTTTTT.

V usage is TRBV2 and J usage is TRBJ1-4, with 7 bases aligning to TRBD1. The CDR3 sequence is 15 residues long. CDR1 and CDR2 (germline): SNHLY, FYNNEI. V lost 6 bases, J lost 5 bases, and 9 bases stayed unmatched. The CDR3 nucleotides read TGTGCCAGCAGCCCCGGACAGGAGAGGAATGAAAAACTGTTTTTT. This translates into CASSPGQERNEKLFF.

The chain couples TRBV11-2 to TRBJ2-7, with D unresolved. V was pared by 5 bases and J by 3 bases, with 8 bases between. The CDR3 consists of 12 residues. The germline V gene has CDR1 SGHAT and CDR2 FQNNGV. The CDR3 loop reads CASSRDIYEQYF. CDR3 sequence (DNA): TGTGCCAGCAGCCGTGACATCTACGAGCAGTACTTC.